The next 12 T cell receptor beta chains were all read from a single sample in a study of cytomegalovirus exposure and HLA in healthy donors. Primers for the PCR totalled 60 Vbeta and 13 Jbeta. TCRdb's table, derived via immunoSEQ multiplex PCR, lists solely in-frame clones and lacks some. The sample holds 200,000 to 250,000 clones, 75% to 85% seen once. The sample comprised PBMCs. The receptors shown here come from a woman in her sixties or seventies in good health and CMV-seropositive.

This chain connects TRBV25-1 to TRBJ1-1; no firm D call. The CDR3 loop spans 13 amino acids. V shed 1 base and J shed 4 bases, with 7 bases lying between them. Germline-derived CDR1 and CDR2 are MGHDK and SYGVNS. The CDR3 protein is CASSESRTTEAFF. CDR3 in DNA: TGTGCCAGCAGTGAATCCAGAACCACTGAAGCTTTCTTT.

The chain joins TRBV4-1 to TRBJ2-5; D possibly corresponds to TRBD2 (5 bases). V was trimmed by 0 bases and J by 7 bases, leaving 9 bases between them. The CDR3 totals 13 residues. Germline lookup yields CDR1 MGHRA and CDR2 YSYEKL. CDR3 coding DNA: TGCGCCAGCAGCCAAGATCATCGGGGGACCCAGTACTTC. It encodes CASSQDHRGTQYF.

The chain has TRBV6-1 and TRBJ1-5; D is uncertain. This CDR3 has 15 amino acids. Trimming removed 2 bases at V and 3 bases at J, with 11 bases between. CDR1 is MNHNS, CDR2 SASEGT, per germline. The DNA for the CDR3 is TGTGCCAGCAGTGAAATGGTCGGTTACAATCAGCCCCAGCATTTT. This gives the protein CASSEMVGYNQPQHF.

The chain uses TRBV5-1 and TRBJ2-7; 11 bases agree with TRBD2. The CDR3 sequence is 16 residues long. CDR1 and CDR2 from the germline V gene are SGHRS and YFSETQ. Losses at the gene ends were 4 bases for V and 3 bases for J; bases not matched to a gene: 9. CDR3 sequence: CASSPGGTSGYYEQYF. In DNA, the CDR3 is TGCGCCAGCAGCCCAGGTGGGACTAGCGGCTACTACGAGCAGTACTTC.

CDR3 loop: CASGFQGSYNEQFF. The CDR3 DNA reads as TGTGCTAGTGGTTTCCAGGGGTCCTACAATGAGCAGTTCTTC. The rearrangement uses TRBV12-5 and TRBJ2-1, with TRBD1 as a possible D gene (6 bases). This CDR3 spans 14 amino acids. V lost 3 bases and J 1 base, leaving 7 bases between the germline ends. Germline V gene lookup returns CDR1 LGHNT and CDR2 FRNRAP.

The V gene is TRBV11-2, the J gene TRBJ2-7, with 10 bases fitting TRBD2. V dropped 6 bases and J dropped 5; count of bases not matched to a gene: 10. Looked up from germline, CDR1 is SGHAT and CDR2 is FQNNGV. The CDR3 length is 15 residues. The CDR3 reads CASSRSGLAANEQYF. The CDR3 DNA reads TGTGCCAGCAGTCGATCCGGACTAGCGGCGAACGAGCAGTACTTC.

The chain has TRBV7-3 and TRBJ2-1; D is unclear. V shed 5 bases and J shed 4 bases, with 9 bases lying between them. This CDR3 is built from 13 residues. The germline V gene has CDR1 SGHTA and CDR2 FQGTGA. This CDR3 reads CASSPQAYNEQFF. The CDR3 DNA reads TGTGCCAGCAGCCCGCAGGCGTACAATGAGCAGTTCTTC.

V usage is TRBV7-9 and J usage is TRBJ2-5; the D gene is possibly TRBD2 (6 bases). The CDR3 covers 13 residues. Germline CDR1 SEHNR, CDR2 FQNEAQ (reference sequence). V lost 7 bases, J lost 5 bases, and 14 bases lay in between. CDR3 sequence (DNA): TGTGCCAGCACCTCCTGGGGGGATGAGACCCAGTACTTC. Translating it yields CASTSWGDETQYF.

The rearrangement uses TRBV6-6 and TRBJ1-6, with 7 positions matching TRBD1. CDR1 and CDR2 from the germline V gene are MNHNY and SVGAGI (reference sequence). The ends lost 7 bases at V and 7 bases at J; junction bases unmatched: 1. This CDR3 contains 12 residues. CDR3 loop: CASTGGNSPLHF. The CDR3 coding sequence is TGTGCCAGCACAGGGGGGAATTCACCCCTCCACTTT.

J is TRBJ2-1 and V is TRBV27; 9 bases line up with TRBD2. V gave up 5 bases and J gave up 7 bases; unmatched junction bases: 9. Germline assignment: CDR1 MNHEY and CDR2 SMNVEV (reference sequence). The length of the CDR3 is 15 residues. The CDR3 protein is CASSRLAGVGNEQFF. DNA for the CDR3: TGTGCCAGCAGTAGATTAGCGGGAGTCGGGAATGAGCAGTTCTTC.

This clone was seen only a few times. This chain uses TRBV19 with TRBJ1-4; 7 bases align to TRBD1. The ends lost 7 bases at V and 7 bases at J; junction bases unmatched: 6. CDR1 is LNHDA and CDR2 is SQIVND in the germline V gene (reference sequence). CDR3 length: 13 amino acids. The CDR3 is CASTRNRGEKLFF. The DNA for the CDR3 is TGTGCCAGTACAAGGAACAGGGGTGAAAAACTGTTTTTT. The full variable domain, completed using reference TRBV19 and TRBJ1-4, is DGGITQSPKYLFRKEGQNVTLSCEQNLNHDAMYWYRQDPGQGLRLIYYSQIVNDFQKGDIAEGYSVSREKKESFPLTVTSAQKNPTAFYLCASTRNRGEKLFFGSGTQLSVL.

This rearrangement joins TRBV28 to TRBJ1-5; D possibly corresponds to TRBD1 (6 bases). The CDR3 length is 15 residues. The germline V gene has CDR1 MDHEN and CDR2 SYDVKM. Trimming shortened V by 6 bases and J by 4 bases, and 16 bases separated the two germline ends. The CDR3 is CASSFDRSFNQPQHF. The CDR3 DNA sequence: TGTGCCAGCAGCTTCGACAGGTCTTTTAATCAGCCCCAGCATTTT.